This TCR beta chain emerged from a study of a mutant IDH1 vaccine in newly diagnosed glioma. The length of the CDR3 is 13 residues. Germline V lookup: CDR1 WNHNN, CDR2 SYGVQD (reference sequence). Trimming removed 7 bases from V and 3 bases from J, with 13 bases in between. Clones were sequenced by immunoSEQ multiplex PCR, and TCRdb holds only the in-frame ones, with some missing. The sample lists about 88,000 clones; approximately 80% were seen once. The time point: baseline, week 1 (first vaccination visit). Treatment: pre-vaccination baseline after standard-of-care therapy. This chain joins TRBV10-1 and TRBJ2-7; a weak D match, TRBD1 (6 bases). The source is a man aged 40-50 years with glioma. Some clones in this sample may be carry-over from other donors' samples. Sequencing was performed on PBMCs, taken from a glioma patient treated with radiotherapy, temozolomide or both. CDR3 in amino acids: CASITSDSYEQYF. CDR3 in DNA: TGCGCCAGCATAACCTCGGACAGCTACGAGCAGTACTTC.